Following are 10 T cell receptor beta chains from one sample sequenced in a study of Ad26.COV2.S vaccination and SARS-CoV-2 variants. The treatment is: some 19 received Ad26.COV2.S at low or high dose, single or two shots; roughly five received placebo; per-sample allocation not given. Specimens were obtained on day 63 following the first vaccine or placebo injection. Profiled with immunoSEQ multiplex PCR; TCRdb holds only in-frame clones, not every one. The table includes 200,000 to 300,000 clones, approximately 88% detected once. Here the sequenced sample was peripheral blood, taken in a trial of Ad26.COV2.S vaccine versus placebo. These receptors were collected from a person between 18 and 65 years old who received the Ad26.COV2.S COVID-19 vaccine or a placebo.

This chain links TRBV13 with TRBJ2-5; D perhaps matches TRBD2 (5 bases). This CDR3 is 11 amino acids long. V was pared by 10 bases and J by 5 bases, with 11 bases between. In germline, CDR1 is PRHDT, CDR2 FYEKMQ (reference sequence). The CDR3 nucleotides read TGTGCCAACGGGGTAGGGGAGACCCAGTACTTC. Protein: CANGVGETQYF.

This chain uses TRBV28 with TRBJ2-5; D is unclear. This CDR3 region has 11 residues. V lost 5 bases to trimming and J lost 1 base, with 2 bases between them. The V gene's germline CDR1 is MDHEN and CDR2 SYDVKM. CDR3 residues: CASSIQETQYF. The CDR3 DNA is TGTGCCAGCAGTATCCAAGAGACCCAGTACTTC. Combining the CDR3 with reference TRBV28 and TRBJ2-5 gives the whole variable domain DVKVTQSSRYLVKRTGEKVFLECVQDMDHENMFWYRQDPGLGLRLIYFSYDVKMKEKGDIPEGYSVSREKKERFSLILESASTNQTSMYLCASSIQETQYFGPGTRLLVL.

In its sample, this clone was seen once. The V gene is TRBV3-1 (or the pseudogene TRBV3-2), the J gene TRBJ1-2; 11 bases are shared with TRBD1. Per the germline V gene, CDR1 is LGHDT and CDR2 is YNNKEL (reference sequence). The CDR3 has 15 amino acids. With 2 bases clipped from V and 8 bases from J, the junction kept 7 bases outside the gene matches. The CDR3, as DNA: TGTGCCAGCAGCCAACTCGGACAGGGGGCAGGAGGCTACACCTTC. Translation: CASSQLGQGAGGYTF.

Only a few counts were recorded for this clone. As DNA, the CDR3 is TGCGCCAGCAGCCAAGGGATCCTCGGCAGGGGTAAGAACACTGAAGCTTTCTTT. It translates to CASSQGILGRGKNTEAFF. The chain combines TRBV4-1 with TRBJ1-1; maybe TRBD1 (6 bases). CDR1 is MGHRA, CDR2 YSYEKL, per germline. The CDR3 runs 18 residues. Trimming left V 1 base short and J 1 base short, with 19 bases between.

The table lists this clone with a few counts. The rearrangement uses TRBV19 and TRBJ2-5, with TRBD2 as a possible D gene (6 bases). This CDR3 contains 15 residues. Trimming took 3 bases from V and 1 from J, leaving 12 bases between them. Per germline, CDR1 LNHDA and CDR2 SQIVND (reference sequence). As DNA, the CDR3 is TGTGCCAGTAGTATGATAGGAGGGCCCCAAGAGACCCAGTACTTC. Protein sequence: CASSMIGGPQETQYF.

This clone was seen once. The V call is TRBV18, the J call TRBJ2-7; D may match TRBD1 or TRBD2 (5 bases each). Per the germline V gene, CDR1 is KGHSH and CDR2 is LQKENI. Trimming cost V 5 bases and J 5 bases, with 19 bases left between them. The CDR3 totals 15 residues. CDR3 region: CASSSASEGIDEQYF. CDR3 in DNA: TGTGCCAGCTCATCCGCCTCAGAGGGGATTGACGAGCAGTACTTC.

The CDR3 nucleotides are TGTGCCAGCAGTACGGGAGTGGAGGCCTACGAGCAGTACTTC. Translation: CASSTGVEAYEQYF. This sequence joins TRBV27 and TRBJ2-7, with D maybe TRBD2 (6 bases). The CDR3 has 14 residues. The germline V and J ends were trimmed by 5 bases and 2 bases, with 13 bases remaining between them. In germline, CDR1 is MNHEY, CDR2 SMNVEV (reference sequence).

Concerning this clone: This specimen includes other DNA sequences encoding the same CDR3. The chain recombines TRBV20-1 with TRBJ2-7, with 7 bases fitting TRBD1. The CDR3 is 11 amino acids. J lost 3 bases, V lost 5 bases, and 1 base had no gene match. CDR1 DFQATT and CDR2 SNEGSKA come from the germline V gene (reference sequence). CDR3 region: CSAGDSYEQYF. The CDR3 coding sequence is TGCAGTGCTGGGGACAGCTACGAGCAGTACTTC.

This clone appeared once. This chain uses TRBV4-1 with TRBJ2-7; D unresolved. The germline V and J ends were trimmed by 6 bases and 2 bases, with 14 bases remaining between them. CDR1 and CDR2 from the germline V gene are MGHRA and YSYEKL. This CDR3 region has 14 residues. The CDR3 loop reads CASRPRVPPYEQYF. In nucleotides, the CDR3 is TGCGCCAGCAGGCCCCGGGTCCCTCCCTACGAGCAGTACTTC.

The chain joins TRBV7-3 to TRBJ2-1; 9 nucleotides match TRBD2. The V gene's germline CDR1 is SGHTA and CDR2 FQGTGA. This CDR3 contains 15 residues. V trimming: 1 base; J trimming: 7 bases; junction bases outside the gene matches: 5. The CDR3 here is CASSLRLAGDNEQFF. Here the CDR3 DNA reads TGTGCCAGCAGCTTAAGATTAGCGGGAGATAATGAGCAGTTCTTC.